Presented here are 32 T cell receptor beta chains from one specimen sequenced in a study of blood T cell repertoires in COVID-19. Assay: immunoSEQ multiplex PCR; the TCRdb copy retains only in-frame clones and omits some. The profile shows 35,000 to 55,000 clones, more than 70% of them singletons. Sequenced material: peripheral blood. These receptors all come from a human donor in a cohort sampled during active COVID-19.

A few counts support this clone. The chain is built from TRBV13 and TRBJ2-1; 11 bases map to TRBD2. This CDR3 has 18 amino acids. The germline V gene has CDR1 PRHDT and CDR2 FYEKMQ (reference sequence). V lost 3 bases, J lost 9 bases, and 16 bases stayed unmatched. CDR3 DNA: TGTGCCAGCAGCTTCTCTCTAGCGGGAGGTCGTCTCCGGGGTGAGCAGTTCTTC. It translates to CASSFSLAGGRLRGEQFF.

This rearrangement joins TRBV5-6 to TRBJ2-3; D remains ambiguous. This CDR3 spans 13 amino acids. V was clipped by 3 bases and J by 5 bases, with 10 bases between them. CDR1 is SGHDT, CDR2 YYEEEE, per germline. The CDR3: CASSSWAQDTQYF. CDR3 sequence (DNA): TGTGCCAGCAGCTCGTGGGCCCAAGATACGCAGTATTTT.

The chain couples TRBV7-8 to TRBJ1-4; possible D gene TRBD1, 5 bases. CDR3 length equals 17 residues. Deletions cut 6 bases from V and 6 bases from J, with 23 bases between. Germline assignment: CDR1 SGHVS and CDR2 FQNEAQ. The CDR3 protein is CASSFRPPQGADEKLFF. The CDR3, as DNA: TGTGCCAGCAGTTTCCGTCCCCCTCAAGGGGCTGATGAAAAACTGTTTTTT.

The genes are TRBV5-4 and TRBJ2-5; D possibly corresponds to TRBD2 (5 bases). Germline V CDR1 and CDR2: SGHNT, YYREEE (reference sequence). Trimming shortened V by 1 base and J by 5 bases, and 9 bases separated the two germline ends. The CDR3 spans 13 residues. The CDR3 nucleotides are TGTGCCAGCAGCTTGAAAATAGCGGAGACCCAGTACTTC. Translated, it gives CASSLKIAETQYF.

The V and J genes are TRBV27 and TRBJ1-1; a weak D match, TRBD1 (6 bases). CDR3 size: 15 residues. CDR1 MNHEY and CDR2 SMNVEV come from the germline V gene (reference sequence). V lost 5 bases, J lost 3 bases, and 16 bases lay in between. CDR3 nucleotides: TGTGCCAGCAGTATAGAGGGGGGGGGATACACTGAAGCTTTCTTT. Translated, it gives CASSIEGGGYTEAFF.

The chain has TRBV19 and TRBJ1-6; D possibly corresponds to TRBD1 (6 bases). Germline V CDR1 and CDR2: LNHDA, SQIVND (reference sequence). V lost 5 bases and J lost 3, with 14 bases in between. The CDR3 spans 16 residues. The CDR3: CASSVRGANYNSPLHF. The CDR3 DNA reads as TGTGCCAGTAGTGTCAGGGGAGCTAACTATAATTCACCCCTCCACTTT.

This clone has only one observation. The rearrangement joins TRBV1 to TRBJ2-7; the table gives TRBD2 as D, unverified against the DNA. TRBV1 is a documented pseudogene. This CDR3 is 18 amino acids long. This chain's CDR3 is CTSSQDRRSGGTTYEQYF. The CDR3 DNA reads TGCACCAGCAGCCAAGATAGAAGGTCGGGGGGGACCACCTACGAGCAGTACTTC.

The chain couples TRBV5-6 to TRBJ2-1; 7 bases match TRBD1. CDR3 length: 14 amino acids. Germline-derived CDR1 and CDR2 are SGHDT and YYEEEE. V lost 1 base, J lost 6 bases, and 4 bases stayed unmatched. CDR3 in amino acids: CASSLMQGVNEQFF. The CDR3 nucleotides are TGTGCCAGCAGCTTGATGCAGGGGGTCAATGAGCAGTTCTTC.

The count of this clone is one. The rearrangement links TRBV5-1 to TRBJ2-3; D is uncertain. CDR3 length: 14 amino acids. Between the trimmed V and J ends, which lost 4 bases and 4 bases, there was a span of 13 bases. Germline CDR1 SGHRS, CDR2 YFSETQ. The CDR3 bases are TGCGCCAGCAGCCCGAGGCTGAGTCCAGATACGCAGTATTTT. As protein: CASSPRLSPDTQYF.

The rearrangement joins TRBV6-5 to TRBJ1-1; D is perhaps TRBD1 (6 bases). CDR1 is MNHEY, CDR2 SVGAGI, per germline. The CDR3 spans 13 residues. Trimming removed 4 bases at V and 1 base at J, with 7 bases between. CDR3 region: CASSWGQNTEAFF. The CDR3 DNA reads TGTGCCAGCAGTTGGGGACAGAACACTGAAGCTTTCTTT.

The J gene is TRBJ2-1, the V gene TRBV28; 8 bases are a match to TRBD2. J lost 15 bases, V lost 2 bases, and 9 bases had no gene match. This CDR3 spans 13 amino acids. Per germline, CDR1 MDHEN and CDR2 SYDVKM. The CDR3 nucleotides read TGTGCCAGCAGTTTAAAGGTGGGCGGGGGGTGGTTCTTC. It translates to CASSLKVGGGWFF.

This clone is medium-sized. The CDR3 loop reads CASSLEAETQYF. Here the CDR3 DNA reads TGTGCCAGCAGCCTCGAAGCAGAGACCCAGTACTTC. The chain couples TRBV11-2 to TRBJ2-5; D remains ambiguous. The V end lost 5 bases, the J end lost 4 bases, and 8 bases lay between the germline ends. The CDR3 extends over 12 amino acids. In germline, CDR1 is SGHAT, CDR2 FQNNGV. Looking up the rest from reference TRBV11-2 and TRBJ2-5 gives the full variable domain: EAGVAQSPRYKIIEKRQSVAFWCNPISGHATLYWYQQILGQGPKLLIQFQNNGVVDDSQLPKDRFSAERLKGVDSTLKIQPAKLEDSAVYLCASSLEAETQYFGPGTRLLVL.

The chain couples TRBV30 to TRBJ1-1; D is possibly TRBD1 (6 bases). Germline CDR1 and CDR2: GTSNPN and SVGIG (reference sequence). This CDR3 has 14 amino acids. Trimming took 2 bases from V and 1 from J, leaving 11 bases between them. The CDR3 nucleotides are TGTGCCTGGAGTCCCATGACAGGGAACACTGAAGCTTTCTTT. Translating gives CAWSPMTGNTEAFF. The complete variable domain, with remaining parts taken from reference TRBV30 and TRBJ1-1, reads SQTIHQWPATLVQPVGSPLSLECTVEGTSNPNLYWYRQAAGRGLQLLFYSVGIGQISSEVPQNLSASRPQDRQFILSSKKLLLSDSGFYLCAWSPMTGNTEAFFGQGTRLTVV.

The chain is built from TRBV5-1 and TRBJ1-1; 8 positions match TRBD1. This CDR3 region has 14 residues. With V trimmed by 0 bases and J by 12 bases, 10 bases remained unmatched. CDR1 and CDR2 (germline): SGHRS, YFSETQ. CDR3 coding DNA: TGCGCCAGCAGCTTGGGAGACAGGGGAATCGGGACTTTCTTT. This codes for CASSLGDRGIGTFF.

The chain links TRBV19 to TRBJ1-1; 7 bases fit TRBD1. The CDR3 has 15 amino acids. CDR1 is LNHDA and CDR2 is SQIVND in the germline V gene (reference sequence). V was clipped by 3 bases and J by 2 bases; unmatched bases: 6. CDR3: CASSINRQGNTEAFF. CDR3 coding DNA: TGTGCCAGTAGTATTAACCGACAGGGTAACACTGAAGCTTTCTTT.

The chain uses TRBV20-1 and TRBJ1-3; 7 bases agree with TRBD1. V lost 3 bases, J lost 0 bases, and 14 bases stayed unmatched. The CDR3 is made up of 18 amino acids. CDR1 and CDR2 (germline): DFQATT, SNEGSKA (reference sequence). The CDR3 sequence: CSASPKPGTASSGNTIYF. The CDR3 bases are TGCAGTGCTAGTCCCAAACCCGGGACAGCGAGCTCTGGAAACACCATATATTTT.

This CDR3 is CASSKDRGRQYGYTF. DNA for the CDR3: TGTGCCAGTAGTAAGGACAGGGGGCGCCAATATGGCTACACCTTC. This sequence joins TRBV19 and TRBJ1-2, with TRBD1 matching over 11 bases. CDR3 length equals 15 residues. Germline CDR1 is LNHDA and CDR2 is SQIVND (reference sequence). The junction had 6 bases not matched to a gene; V was cut back by 4 bases and J by 5 bases.

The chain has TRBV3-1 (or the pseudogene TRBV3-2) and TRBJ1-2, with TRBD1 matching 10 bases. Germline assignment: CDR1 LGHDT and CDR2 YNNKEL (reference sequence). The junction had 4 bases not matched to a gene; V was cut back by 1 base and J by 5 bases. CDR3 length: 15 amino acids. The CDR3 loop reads CASSQVRDRGYGYTF. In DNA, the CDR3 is TGTGCCAGCAGCCAAGTCCGGGACAGGGGTTATGGCTACACCTTC.

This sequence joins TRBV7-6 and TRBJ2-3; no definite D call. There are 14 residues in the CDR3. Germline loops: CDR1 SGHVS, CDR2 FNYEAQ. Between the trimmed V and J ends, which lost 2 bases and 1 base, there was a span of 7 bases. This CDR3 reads CASSLSLGTDTQYF. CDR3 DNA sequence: TGTGCCAGCAGCTTAAGCCTCGGCACAGATACGCAGTATTTT.

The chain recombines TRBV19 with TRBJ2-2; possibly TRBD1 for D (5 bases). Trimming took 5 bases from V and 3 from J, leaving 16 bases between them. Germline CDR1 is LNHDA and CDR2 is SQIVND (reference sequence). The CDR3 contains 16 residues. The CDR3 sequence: CASSSRVRLHTGELFF. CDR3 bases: TGTGCCAGTAGTTCCAGGGTGAGGCTGCACACCGGGGAGCTGTTTTTT.

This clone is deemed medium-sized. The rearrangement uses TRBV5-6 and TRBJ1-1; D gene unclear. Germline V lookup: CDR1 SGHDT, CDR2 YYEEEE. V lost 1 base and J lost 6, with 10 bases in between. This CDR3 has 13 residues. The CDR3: CASSLRGKAEAFF. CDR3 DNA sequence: TGTGCCAGCAGCTTGCGAGGGAAGGCTGAAGCTTTCTTT.

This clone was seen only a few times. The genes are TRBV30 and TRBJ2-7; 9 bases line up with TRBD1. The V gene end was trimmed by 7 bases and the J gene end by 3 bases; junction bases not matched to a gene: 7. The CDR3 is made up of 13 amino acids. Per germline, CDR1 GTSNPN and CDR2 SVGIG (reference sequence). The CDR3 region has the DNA TGTGCCTACGGACAGGGGCTAGGCTACGAGCAGTACTTC. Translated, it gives CAYGQGLGYEQYF.

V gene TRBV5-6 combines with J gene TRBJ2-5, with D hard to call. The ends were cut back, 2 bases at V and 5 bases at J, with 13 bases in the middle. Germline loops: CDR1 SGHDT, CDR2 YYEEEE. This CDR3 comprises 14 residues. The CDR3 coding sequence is TGTGCCAGCAGCTTCCGAGGTTTCGATGAGACCCAGTACTTC. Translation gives CASSFRGFDETQYF.

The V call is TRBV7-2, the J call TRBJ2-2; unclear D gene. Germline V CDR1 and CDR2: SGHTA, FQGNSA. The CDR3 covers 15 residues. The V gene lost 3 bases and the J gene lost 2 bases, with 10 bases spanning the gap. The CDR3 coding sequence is TGTGCCAGCAGCTTCAGCCAGGCCAACACCGGGGAGCTGTTTTTT. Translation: CASSFSQANTGELFF.

The CDR3 coding sequence is TGTGCCAGCAGCGTGGGACAGGGGTACGTCGAGCAGTACTTC. This gives the protein CASSVGQGYVEQYF. The chain has TRBV5-4 and TRBJ2-7; 10 positions agree with TRBD1. Germline CDR1 and CDR2: SGHNT and YYREEE (reference sequence). The CDR3 length is 14 residues. V was clipped by 4 bases and J by 6 bases; unmatched bases: 7.

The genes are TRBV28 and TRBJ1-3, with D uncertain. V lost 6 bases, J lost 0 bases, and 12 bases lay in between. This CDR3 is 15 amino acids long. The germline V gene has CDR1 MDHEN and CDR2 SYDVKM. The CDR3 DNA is TGTGCCAGCAGAACCCCAGGCTCCTCTGGAAACACCATATATTTT. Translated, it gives CASRTPGSSGNTIYF.

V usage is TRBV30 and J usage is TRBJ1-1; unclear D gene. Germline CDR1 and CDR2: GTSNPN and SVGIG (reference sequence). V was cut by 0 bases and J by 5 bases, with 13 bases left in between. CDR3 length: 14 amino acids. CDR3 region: CAWSVLGPGTEAFF. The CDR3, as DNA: TGTGCCTGGAGTGTCTTAGGGCCGGGGACTGAAGCTTTCTTT.

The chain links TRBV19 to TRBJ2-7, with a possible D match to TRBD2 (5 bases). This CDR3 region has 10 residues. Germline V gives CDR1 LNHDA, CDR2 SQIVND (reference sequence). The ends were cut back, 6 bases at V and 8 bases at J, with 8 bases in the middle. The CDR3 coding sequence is TGTGCCAGTAGCCGGGAAAAGCAGTACTTC. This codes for CASSREKQYF.

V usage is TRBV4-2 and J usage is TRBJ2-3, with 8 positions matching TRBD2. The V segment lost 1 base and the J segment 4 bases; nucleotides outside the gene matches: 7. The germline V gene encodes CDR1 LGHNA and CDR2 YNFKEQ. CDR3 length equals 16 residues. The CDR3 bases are TGTGCCAGCAGCCAAGCGGGGGCGGGAGGCCCAGATACGCAGTATTTT. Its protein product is CASSQAGAGGPDTQYF.

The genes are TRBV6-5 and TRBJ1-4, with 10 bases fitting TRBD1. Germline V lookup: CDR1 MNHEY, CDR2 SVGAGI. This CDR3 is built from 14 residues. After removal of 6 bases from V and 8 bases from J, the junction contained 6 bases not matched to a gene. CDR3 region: CASSETGGREKLFF. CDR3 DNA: TGTGCCAGCAGCGAGACAGGGGGCAGGGAAAAACTGTTTTTT.

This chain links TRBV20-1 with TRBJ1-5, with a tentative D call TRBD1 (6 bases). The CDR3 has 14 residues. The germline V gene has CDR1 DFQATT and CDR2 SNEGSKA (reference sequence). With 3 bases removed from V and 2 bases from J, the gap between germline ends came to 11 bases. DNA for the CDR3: TGCAGTGCTAGTGGCAGGGGAGGCAATCAGCCCCAGCATTTT. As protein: CSASGRGGNQPQHF.

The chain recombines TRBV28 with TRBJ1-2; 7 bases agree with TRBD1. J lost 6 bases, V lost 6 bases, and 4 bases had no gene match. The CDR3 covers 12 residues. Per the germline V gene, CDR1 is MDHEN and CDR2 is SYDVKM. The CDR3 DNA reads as TGTGCCAGCAGCGACAGGGTAAATGGCTACACCTTC. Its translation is CASSDRVNGYTF.